This record concerns one TCR beta chain sequence. Its antigen is still unknown. No much larger clonotype is one base removed from it; base qualities were not supplied. The collaborating institutions used their own protocols to collect whole blood in K2EDTA tubes. Collaborator samples were shipped for TCRbeta analysis as frozen whole blood, isolated PBMCs, or DNA extracted from either sample type. These data originate in a study of blood T cell repertoires in COVID-19 (TCRdb year 2020). A note on the overall study: Samples covering the acute and convalescent phases of COVID-19 were provided by collaborators in the United States, Italy and Spain. The material from the prospective study consisted of cDNA or gDNA derived from T cells, B-cell-depleted T cells, or PBMCs. Deeply sampled blood TCRbeta repertoires from subjects exposed to, actively infected with, or recovered from COVID-19 were included in the dataset. The repertoires were released in a freely available public database meant as a resource for research on the immune response to SARS-CoV-2. The samples were drawn from the first 160 participants of the ongoing ImmuneRACE study and from some 1,300 subjects provided by 6 global collaborators. Nearly every sample came with metadata listing a de-identified subject ID, COVID-19 status, age in years and sex. HLA class I and class II types, where available, came from metadata supplied by the sample provider rather than from assay-based typing.

TCRbeta CDR3 regions were amplified from genomic DNA using the immunoSEQ Assay, a bias-controlled multiplex PCR. Under the source paper's analysis protocol: Nucleated cell counts per sample were estimated from amplification of reference gene primers within the assay. To quantify the absolute abundance of each unique TCRbeta CDR3 rearrangement, sequence reads were collapsed and filtered. For each sample, productive Simpson clonality was calculated as the square root of Simpson's diversity index over productive rearrangements. Drawn from immuneACCESS, this table holds only the in-frame rearrangements with V and J called that TCRdb kept. Clones are partly lost; checked studies trace under half to an unresolved V gene and leave the rest unexplained. For V, J and clone size, that table is used; D and trimming come from the DNA. The sample table shows roughly 78,000 clones, and 86% are seen once. Clones ranked in the top ten supply approximately 1.9% of the sample.

Points the paper makes about the study in general: Clinical and demographic metadata were provided uncurated, with the amount varying by source and participant.

The CDR3 runs 14 amino acids, cysteine and phenylalanine included. Only the CDR3 part of the read is kept: 42 bases, read in frame from the first base. V was cut back by 3 bases and J by 2 bases, leaving a gap of 10 bases between them. CDR1 SGHTA and CDR2 FQGNSA were looked up in the germline V gene. The sequence was collected from a woman aged 60-70 years with acute or convalescent COVID-19. The chain joins TRBV7-2 to TRBJ1-1; the D segment cannot be called with confidence. The sample taken for sequencing was peripheral blood. The nucleotides are TGTGCCAGCAGCTTGGGCACCTCTAACACTGAAGCTTTCTTT. Its coded protein is CASSLGTSNTEAFF.